This TCR beta chain was observed in a study of T cell responses to AZD1222 COVID-19 vaccine. The CDR3 sequence is 16 residues long. The germline gives CDR1 KGHSH, CDR2 LQKENI. V lost 5 bases to trimming and J lost 2 bases; unmatched junction nucleotides: 7. This clone was observed once. Its antigen remains unidentified. Study observations and caveats: Sampling captured repertoires only after the peak T cell response. Donors were largely white British and mainly female; clonal diversity was possibly underestimated.

Libraries were prepared by immunoSEQ multiplex PCR; TCRdb keeps only in-frame clonotypes and omits some of them. The repertoire holds about 97,000 clones, about four fifths seen once, with over 15% in the top ten. V gene TRBV18 combines with J gene TRBJ2-2, with TRBD1 matching 8 bases. This receptor was identified in an adult in good health. The sequenced sample was peripheral blood, obtained on day 0 of AZD1222 vaccination. The chain's CDR3 is CASSSRTGSNTGELFF. In DNA, the CDR3 is TGTGCCAGCTCATCAAGGACAGGGAGCAACACCGGGGAGCTGTTTTTT.